This paragraph covers one TCR beta chain sequence. This CDR3 has 15 residues. The germline gives CDR1 MGHRA, CDR2 YSYEKL. V was trimmed by 1 base and J by 0 bases, leaving 9 bases between them. As handled by the study authors: Amplified reference gene primers provided the basis for estimating nucleated cell counts. Only in-frame clones appear in the TCRdb table, and some are missing; sequencing was by immunoSEQ multiplex PCR. V and J calls and clone size are those listed in that table; D and trimming were worked out from the DNA. The data hold fewer than 600,000 clones, with roughly 89% observed a single time. Seattle enrolled patients during active infection and tracked them longitudinally. This record belongs to a study of blood T cell repertoires in COVID-19. Looking at the study overall: Collection of acute and convalescent COVID-19 samples took place in the United States, Italy and Spain. From T cells, B-cell-depleted T cells, or PBMCs came the material, which was cDNA or gDNA.

V and J are TRBV4-1 and TRBJ1-2, with D perhaps matching TRBD1 (6 bases). The source of this sequence is a man younger than 30 with COVID-19, enrolled during active disease. The sample comprised peripheral blood. The chain's CDR3 is CASSQVRTANYGYTF. For the CDR3, the DNA is TGCGCCAGCAGCCAAGTCCGGACAGCTAACTATGGCTACACCTTC.